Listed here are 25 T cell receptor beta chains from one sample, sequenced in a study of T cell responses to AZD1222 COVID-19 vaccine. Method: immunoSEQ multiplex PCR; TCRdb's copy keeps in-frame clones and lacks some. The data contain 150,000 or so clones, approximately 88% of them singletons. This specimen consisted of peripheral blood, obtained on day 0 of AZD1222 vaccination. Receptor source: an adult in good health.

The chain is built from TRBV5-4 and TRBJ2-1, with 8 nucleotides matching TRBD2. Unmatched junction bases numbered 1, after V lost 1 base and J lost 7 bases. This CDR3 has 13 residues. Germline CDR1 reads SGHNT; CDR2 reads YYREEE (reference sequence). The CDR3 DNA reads TGTGCCAGCAGCTTGCGGGAGGGTAATGAGCAGTTCTTC. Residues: CASSLREGNEQFF.

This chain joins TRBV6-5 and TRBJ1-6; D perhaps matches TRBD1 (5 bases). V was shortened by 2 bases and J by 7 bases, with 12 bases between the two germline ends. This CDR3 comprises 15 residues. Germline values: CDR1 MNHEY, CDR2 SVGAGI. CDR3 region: CASSYRDFFNSPLHF. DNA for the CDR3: TGTGCCAGCAGTTACCGGGACTTCTTCAATTCACCCCTCCACTTT.

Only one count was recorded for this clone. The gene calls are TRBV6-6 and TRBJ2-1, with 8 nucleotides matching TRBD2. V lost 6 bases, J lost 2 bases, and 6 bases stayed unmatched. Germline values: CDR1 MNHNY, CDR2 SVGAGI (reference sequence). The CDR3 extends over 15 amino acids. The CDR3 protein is CASRPSGFTYNEQFF. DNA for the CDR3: TGTGCCAGCAGGCCTAGCGGGTTCACCTACAATGAGCAGTTCTTC.

CDR3 amino acids: CSVPDRDEAFF. The CDR3 DNA reads TGCAGCGTTCCTGACAGGGACGAAGCTTTCTTT. The V gene is TRBV29-1, the J gene TRBJ1-1, with 7 bases lining up with TRBD1. V gave up 5 bases and J gave up 8 bases; unmatched junction bases: 5. Looked up from germline, CDR1 is SQVTM and CDR2 is ANQGSEA. The CDR3 consists of 11 residues.

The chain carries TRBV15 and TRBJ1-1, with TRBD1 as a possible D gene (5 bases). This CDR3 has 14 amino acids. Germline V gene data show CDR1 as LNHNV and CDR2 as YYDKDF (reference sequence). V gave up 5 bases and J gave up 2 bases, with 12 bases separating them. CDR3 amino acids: CATSSSGLNTEAFF. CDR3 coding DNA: TGTGCCACCAGCTCCTCGGGGCTTAACACTGAAGCTTTCTTT.

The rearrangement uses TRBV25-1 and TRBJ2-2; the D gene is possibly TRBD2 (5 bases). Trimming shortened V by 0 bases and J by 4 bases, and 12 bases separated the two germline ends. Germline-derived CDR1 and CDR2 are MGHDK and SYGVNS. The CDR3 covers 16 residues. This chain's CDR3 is CASSEYGGLVTGELFF. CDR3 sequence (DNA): TGTGCCAGCAGTGAATATGGCGGGTTGGTCACCGGGGAGCTGTTTTTT.

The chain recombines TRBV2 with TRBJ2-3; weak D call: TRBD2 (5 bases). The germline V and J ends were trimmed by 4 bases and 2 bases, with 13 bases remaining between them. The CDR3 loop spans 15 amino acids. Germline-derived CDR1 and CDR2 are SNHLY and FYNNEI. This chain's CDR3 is CASSVRASFTDTQYF. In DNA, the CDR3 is TGTGCCAGCAGTGTCCGGGCTAGCTTCACAGATACGCAGTATTTT.

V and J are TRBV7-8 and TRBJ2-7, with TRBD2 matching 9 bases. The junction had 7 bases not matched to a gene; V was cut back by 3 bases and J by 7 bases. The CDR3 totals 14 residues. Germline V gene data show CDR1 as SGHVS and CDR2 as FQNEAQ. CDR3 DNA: TGTGCCAGCAGCTTGGCGGGGGGGCCGAGGGAGCAGTACTTC. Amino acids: CASSLAGGPREQYF.

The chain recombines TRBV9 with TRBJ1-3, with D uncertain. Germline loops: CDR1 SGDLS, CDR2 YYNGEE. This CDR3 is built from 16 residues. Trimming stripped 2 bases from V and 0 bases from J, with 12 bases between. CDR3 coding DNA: TGTGCCAGCAGCGTTGGCAGTTCTTACTCTGGAAACACCATATATTTT. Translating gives CASSVGSSYSGNTIYF.

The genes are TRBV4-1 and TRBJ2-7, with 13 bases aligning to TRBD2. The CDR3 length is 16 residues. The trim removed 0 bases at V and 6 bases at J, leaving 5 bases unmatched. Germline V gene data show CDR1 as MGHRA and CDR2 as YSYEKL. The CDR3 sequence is CASSQDPGLAGAEQYF. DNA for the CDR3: TGCGCCAGCAGCCAAGATCCAGGACTAGCGGGAGCCGAGCAGTACTTC.

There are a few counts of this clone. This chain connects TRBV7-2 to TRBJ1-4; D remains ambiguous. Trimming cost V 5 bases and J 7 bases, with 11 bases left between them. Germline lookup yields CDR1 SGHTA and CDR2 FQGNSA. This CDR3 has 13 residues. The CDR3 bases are TGTGCCAGCAGCGAACGACATGCTGAAAAACTGTTTTTT. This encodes CASSERHAEKLFF.

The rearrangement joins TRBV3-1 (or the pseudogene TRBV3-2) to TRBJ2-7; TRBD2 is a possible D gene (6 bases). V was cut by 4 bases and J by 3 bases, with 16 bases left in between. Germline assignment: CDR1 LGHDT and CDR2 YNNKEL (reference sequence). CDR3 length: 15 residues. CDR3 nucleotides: TGTGCCAGCAGCCTCCCTTTTGCGGGGATCTACGAGCAGTACTTC. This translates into CASSLPFAGIYEQYF.

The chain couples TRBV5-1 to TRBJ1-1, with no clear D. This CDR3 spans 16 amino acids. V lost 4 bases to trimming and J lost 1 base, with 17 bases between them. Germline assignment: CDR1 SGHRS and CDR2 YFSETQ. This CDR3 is CASSPYGSGANTEAFF. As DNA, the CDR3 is TGCGCCAGCAGCCCTTATGGGTCGGGCGCGAACACTGAAGCTTTCTTT.

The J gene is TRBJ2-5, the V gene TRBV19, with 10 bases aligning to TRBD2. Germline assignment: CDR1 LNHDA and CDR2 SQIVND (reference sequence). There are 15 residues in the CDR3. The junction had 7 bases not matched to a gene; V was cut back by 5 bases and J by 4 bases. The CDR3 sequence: CASSSSGTSAETQYF. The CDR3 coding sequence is TGTGCCAGTAGTTCCTCCGGGACTAGCGCAGAGACCCAGTACTTC.

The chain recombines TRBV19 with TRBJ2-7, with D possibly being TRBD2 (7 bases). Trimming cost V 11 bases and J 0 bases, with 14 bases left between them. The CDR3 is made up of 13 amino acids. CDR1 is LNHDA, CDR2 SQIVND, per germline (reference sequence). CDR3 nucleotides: TGTGCCGGGGGCGGGAGATACTCCTACGAGCAGTACTTC. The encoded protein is CAGGGRYSYEQYF.

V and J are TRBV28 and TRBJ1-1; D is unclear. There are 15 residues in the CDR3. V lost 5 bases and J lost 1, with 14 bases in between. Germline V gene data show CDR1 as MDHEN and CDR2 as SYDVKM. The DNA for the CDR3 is TGTGCCAGCAGTGGCCCACAGTGGAAGAACACTGAAGCTTTCTTT. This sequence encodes CASSGPQWKNTEAFF. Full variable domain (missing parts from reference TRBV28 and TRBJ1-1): DVKVTQSSRYLVKRTGEKVFLECVQDMDHENMFWYRQDPGLGLRLIYFSYDVKMKEKGDIPEGYSVSREKKERFSLILESASTNQTSMYLCASSGPQWKNTEAFFGQGTRLTVV.

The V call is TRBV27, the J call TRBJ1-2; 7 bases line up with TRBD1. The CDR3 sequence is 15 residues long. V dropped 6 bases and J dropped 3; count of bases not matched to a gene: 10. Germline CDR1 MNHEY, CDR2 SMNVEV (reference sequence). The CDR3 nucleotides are TGTGCCAGCAGATTGCAGGGGGGGGTGGACTATGGCTACACCTTC. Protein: CASRLQGGVDYGYTF.

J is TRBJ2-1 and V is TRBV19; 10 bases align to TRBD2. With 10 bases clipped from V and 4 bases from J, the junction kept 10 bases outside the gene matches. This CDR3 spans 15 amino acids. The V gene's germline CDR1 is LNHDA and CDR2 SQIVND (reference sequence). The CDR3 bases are TGTGCCACCTCCCCACCTAGCGGGAGATACAATGAGCAGTTCTTC. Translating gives CATSPPSGRYNEQFF.

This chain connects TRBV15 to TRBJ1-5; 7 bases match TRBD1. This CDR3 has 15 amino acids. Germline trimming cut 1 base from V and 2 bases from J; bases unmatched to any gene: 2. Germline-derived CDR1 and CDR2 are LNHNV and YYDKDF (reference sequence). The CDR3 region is CATSRATGGNQPQHF. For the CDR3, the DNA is TGTGCCACCAGCAGAGCTACAGGGGGCAATCAGCCCCAGCATTTT. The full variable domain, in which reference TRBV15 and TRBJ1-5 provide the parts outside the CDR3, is DAMVIQNPRYQVTQFGKPVTLSCSQTLNHNVMYWYQQKSSQAPKLLFHYYDKDFNNEADTPDNFQSRRPNTSFCFLDIRSPGLGDTAMYLCATSRATGGNQPQHFGDGTRLSIL.

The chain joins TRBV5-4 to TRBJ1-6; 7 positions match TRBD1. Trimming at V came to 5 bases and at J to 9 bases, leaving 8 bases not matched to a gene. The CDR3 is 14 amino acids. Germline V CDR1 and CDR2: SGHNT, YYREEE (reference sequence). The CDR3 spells CASSQTGNGSPLHF. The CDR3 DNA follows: TGTGCCAGCAGTCAGACAGGGAACGGTTCACCCCTCCACTTT.

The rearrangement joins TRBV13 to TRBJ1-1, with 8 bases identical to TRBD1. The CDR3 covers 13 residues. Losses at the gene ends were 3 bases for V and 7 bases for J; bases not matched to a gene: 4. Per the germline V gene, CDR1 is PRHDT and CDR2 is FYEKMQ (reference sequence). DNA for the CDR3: TGTGCCAGCAGCTTCAGGGGGCAGAGTGAAGCTTTCTTT. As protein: CASSFRGQSEAFF.

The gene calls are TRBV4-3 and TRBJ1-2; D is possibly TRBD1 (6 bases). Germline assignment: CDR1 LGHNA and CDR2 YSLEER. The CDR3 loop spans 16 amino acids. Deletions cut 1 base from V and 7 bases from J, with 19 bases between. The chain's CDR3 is CASSQGVVRLGAGYTF. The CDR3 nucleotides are TGCGCCAGCAGCCAAGGGGTTGTACGGCTGGGGGCTGGCTACACCTTC.

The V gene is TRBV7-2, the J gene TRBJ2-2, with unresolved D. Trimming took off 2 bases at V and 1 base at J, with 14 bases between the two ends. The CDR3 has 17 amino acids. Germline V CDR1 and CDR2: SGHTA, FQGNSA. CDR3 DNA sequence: TGTGCCAGCAGCTTATTACCCCTCAGGCAGAACACCGGGGAGCTGTTTTTT. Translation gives CASSLLPLRQNTGELFF.

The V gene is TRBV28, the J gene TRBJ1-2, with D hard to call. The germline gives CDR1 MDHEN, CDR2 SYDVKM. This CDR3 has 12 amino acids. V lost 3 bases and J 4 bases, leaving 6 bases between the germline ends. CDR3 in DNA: TGTGCCAGCAGTTTGGCGACCTATGGCTACACCTTC. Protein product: CASSLATYGYTF.

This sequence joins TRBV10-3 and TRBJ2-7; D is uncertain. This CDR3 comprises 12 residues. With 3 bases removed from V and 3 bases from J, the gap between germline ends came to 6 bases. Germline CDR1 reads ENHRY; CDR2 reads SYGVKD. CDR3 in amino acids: CAISETHYEQYF. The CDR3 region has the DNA TGTGCCATCAGTGAAACCCACTACGAGCAGTACTTC.